The 2 T cell receptor beta chains reported below all come from one sample, sequenced in a study of metastatic and nonmetastatic thyroid tumors. All patients reached thyroid surgery having received no treatment beforehand. TCRdb reassembled clones from the PCR reads with MiXCR. This repertoire shows about 50,000 clones, approximately 22% found once; its top ten account for 4% to 5%. Sequencing was done on a sample of blood. The origin of the receptors is a female donor with papillary thyroid cancer or a benign thyroid nodule (not recorded which). Some clones in this sample may be carry-over from other donors' samples.

This rearrangement joins TRBV3-1 to TRBJ2-2; D unclear. The germline V and J ends were trimmed by 7 bases and 3 bases, with 6 bases remaining between them. The CDR3 spans 12 residues. CDR1 is LGHDT, CDR2 YNNKEL, per germline (reference sequence). The CDR3 sequence: CASILDTGELFF. The CDR3 DNA reads as TGTGCCAGCATCCTGGACACCGGGGAGCTGTTTTTT.

This clone was picked up many times. The V and J genes are TRBV7-9 and TRBJ1-6, with D perhaps TRBD1 (5 bases). The length of the CDR3 is 16 residues. CDR1 SEHNR and CDR2 FQNEAQ come from the germline V gene (reference sequence). The V end lost 5 bases, the J end lost 6 bases, and 17 bases lay between the germline ends. CDR3 sequence reads: CASSPRGGVTNSPLHF. CDR3 nucleotides: TGTGCCAGCAGCCCCCGCGGGGGAGTAACTAATTCACCCCTCCACTTT.